Listed below are T cell receptor beta chains from one sample, sequenced in a study of cytomegalovirus exposure and HLA in healthy donors. This table comes from immunoSEQ multiplex PCR, and its TCRdb copy is limited to in-frame clones, with some not included. The table shows about 88,000 clones, with 84% occurring only once. The material sequenced was PBMCs. The receptors were sampled from a woman between 18 and 29 years old in good health and CMV-seropositive. Each CDR3 is given with its conserved first and last residue. The D gene is left open where the match is weak. The listing skips clone size in some rows; elsewhere it reads once, few, many or a size class.

d_call	v_call	cdr3_length	clone_size	j_call	cdr3_aa	cdr3_nt
.	TRBV7-9	14	.	TRBJ1-2	CASRGGGGDYGYTF	TGTGCCAGCAGGGGAGGAGGGGGGGACTATGGCTACACCTTC
.	TRBV4-3	18	.	TRBJ1-4	CASSPNPVLGQLSEKLFF	TGCGCCAGCAGCCCAAACCCCGTGCTCGGACAGCTTTCTGAAAAACTGTTTTTT
TRBD1	TRBV2	13	.	TRBJ1-5	CASTGTGHQPQHF	TGTGCCAGTACCGGGACAGGGCACCAGCCCCAGCATTTT
.	TRBV5-1	15	.	TRBJ1-5	CASSPGGTGNQPQHF	TGCGCCAGCAGTCCGGGGGGGACTGGCAATCAGCCCCAGCATTTT
TRBD2	TRBV2	16	.	TRBJ2-1	CASKVAGGALGNEQFF	TGTGCCAGCAAGGTAGCGGGGGGGGCCCTAGGGAATGAGCAGTTCTTC
.	TRBV9	13	.	TRBJ1-1	CASSPQGDTEAFF	TGTGCCAGTTCACCCCAAGGGGACACTGAAGCTTTCTTT
.	TRBV27	13	.	TRBJ2-7	CASSPPGSYEQYF	TGTGCCAGCAGTCCCCCAGGTTCCTACGAGCAGTACTTC
.	TRBV23-1	18	once	TRBJ2-3	CASSQEGGLQWATDTQYF	TGCGCCAGCAGCCAGGAGGGCGGGCTCCAGTGGGCCACAGATACGCAGTATTTT
.	TRBV27	15	few	TRBJ1-1	CASSLLTRVGTEAFF	TGTGCCAGCAGTTTATTAACCAGGGTGGGCACTGAAGCTTTCTTT
TRBD1	TRBV2	15	.	TRBJ1-3	CASRAGTGSGNTIYF	TGTGCCAGCAGGGCCGGGACAGGGTCCGGAAACACCATATATTTT
.	TRBV7-2	17	.	TRBJ2-1	CASSLYPDTSSYNEQFF	TGTGCCAGCAGCTTATACCCCGACACATCCTCCTACAATGAGCAGTTCTTC
.	TRBV4-3	15	.	TRBJ1-1	CASSQDGGGLTEAFF	TGCGCCAGCAGCCAAGATGGAGGCGGACTCACTGAAGCTTTCTTT
TRBD1	TRBV6-5	15	.	TRBJ1-4	CASSYSTGLSEKLFF	TGTGCCAGCAGTTATTCGACAGGGTTGAGTGAAAAACTGTTTTTT
.	TRBV7-9	11	.	TRBJ1-1	CASSSYTEAFF	TGTGCCAGCAGCTCGTACACTGAAGCTTTCTTT
.	TRBV30	18	.	TRBJ2-3	CAWSVWQGRNLITDTQYF	TGTGCCTGGAGTGTTTGGCAGGGGCGTAATTTAATCACAGATACGCAGTATTTT
.	TRBV11-2	15	.	TRBJ1-1	CASSLNGRWNTEAFF	TGTGCCAGCAGCTTAAATGGCAGGTGGAACACTGAAGCTTTCTTT
.	TRBV15	15	.	TRBJ2-7	CATSRGRVNPYEQYF	TGTGCCACCAGCAGAGGCAGGGTAAATCCCTACGAGCAGTACTTC
TRBD1	TRBV6-6	16	.	TRBJ2-7	CASSYSGTDYSYEQYF	TGTGCCAGCAGTTACTCGGGGACAGACTACTCCTACGAGCAGTACTTC
.	TRBV7-3	15	.	TRBJ1-5	CASSLSGNSNQPQHF	TGTGCCAGCAGCTTAAGCGGAAATAGCAATCAGCCCCAGCATTTT
.	TRBV6-4	19	.	TRBJ1-4	CASTLTFPPTGRAGEKLFF	TGTGCCAGCACCCTCACCTTCCCCCCGACAGGACGGGCCGGCGAAAAACTGTTTTTT
.	TRBV5-1	13	once	TRBJ1-2	CASSQNLEGGYTF	TGCGCCAGCAGCCAAAACTTGGAGGGTGGCTACACCTTC
TRBD1	TRBV18	17	once	TRBJ2-7	CASSHSRTGLSSYEQYF	TGTGCCAGCTCACATTCCAGGACAGGCCTCTCTTCCTACGAGCAGTACTTC
.	TRBV27	14	.	TRBJ1-5	CASSFSSVDQPQHF	TGTGCCAGCAGTTTTAGCAGTGTTGATCAGCCCCAGCATTTT
TRBD2	TRBV4-3	16	once	TRBJ2-3	CASSQVFAGDTDTQYF	TGCGCCAGCAGCCAAGTCTTCGCGGGGGACACAGATACGCAGTATTTT
.	TRBV7-2	15	.	TRBJ1-6	CASNWEGYYNSPLHF	TGTGCCAGCAACTGGGAGGGATACTATAATTCACCCCTCCACTTT
.	TRBV7-9	15	.	TRBJ1-6	CASSLVRGNNSPLHF	TGTGCCAGCAGCTTAGTTCGGGGAAATAATTCACCCCTCCACTTT
TRBD1	TRBV11-2	15	.	TRBJ2-7	CASSLAWDRGHEQYF	TGTGCCAGCAGCTTAGCTTGGGACAGGGGGCACGAGCAGTACTTC
.	TRBV6-6	12	.	TRBJ2-2	CASPTGSGELFF	TGTGCCAGCCCAACGGGGTCCGGGGAGCTGTTTTTT
TRBD1	TRBV6-1	16	once	TRBJ2-1	CASSENQGTGGIVQFF	TGTGCCAGCAGTGAAAATCAAGGGACAGGGGGCATCGTGCAGTTCTTC
.	TRBV15	11	.	TRBJ1-3	CATSGGNTIYF	TGTGCCACCTCGGGGGGGAACACCATATATTTT
.	TRBV19	14	.	TRBJ1-2	CASSIRQESYGYTF	TGTGCCAGTAGTATTAGGCAGGAATCCTATGGCTACACCTTC
TRBD1	TRBV7-7	16	.	TRBJ2-1	CASSSTGTGVFNEQFF	TGTGCCAGCAGCTCCACCGGGACAGGGGTTTTCAATGAGCAGTTCTTC
TRBD2	TRBV4-1	14	.	TRBJ2-5	CASSQGSGEETQYF	TGCGCCAGCAGCCAAGGTAGCGGGGAAGAGACCCAGTACTTC